The clone carrying this TCR beta chain turned up a few times. These data originate in a study of cytomegalovirus exposure and HLA in healthy donors. Use of 60 Vbeta and 13 Jbeta primers characterized the PCR. Measured with immunoSEQ multiplex PCR; TCRdb has only the in-frame clones, and not every one. The sample gives some 60,000 clones, 80% of which show up once; under 7% is in the top ten. Germline CDR1 reads MNHEY; CDR2 reads SVGAGI. The trim removed 4 bases at V and 10 bases at J, leaving 4 bases unmatched. The CDR3 runs 12 residues. Sequenced sample: PBMCs. The chain is built from TRBV6-5 and TRBJ1-1, with 9 bases fitting TRBD1. The origin of this receptor is a male donor in good health and CMV-seronegative. In nucleotides, the CDR3 is TGTGCCAGCAGTTCACCGGGACAGGGAGCTTTCTTT. Its translation is CASSSPGQGAFF.